This TCR beta chain stems from a study of T cell responses to AZD1222 COVID-19 vaccine. Assay used: immunoSEQ multiplex PCR; TCRdb lists only in-frame clones, some missing. Among about 130,000 clones listed, roughly 89% were seen once. The specimen comprised peripheral blood, sampled on day 0 of AZD1222 vaccination. The sequence was collected from an adult in good health.

CDR3 DNA: TGCGCCAGCAGCCAAGATCCGCAGGGACTTTTCGACGCCGGGGAGCTGTTTTTT. The encoded protein is CASSQDPQGLFDAGELFF. The V gene is TRBV4-1, the J gene TRBJ2-2; D may be TRBD2 (6 bases). CDR1 and CDR2 from the germline V gene are MGHRA and YSYEKL. V lost 0 bases, J lost 6 bases, and 20 bases lay in between. CDR3 length: 18 residues.